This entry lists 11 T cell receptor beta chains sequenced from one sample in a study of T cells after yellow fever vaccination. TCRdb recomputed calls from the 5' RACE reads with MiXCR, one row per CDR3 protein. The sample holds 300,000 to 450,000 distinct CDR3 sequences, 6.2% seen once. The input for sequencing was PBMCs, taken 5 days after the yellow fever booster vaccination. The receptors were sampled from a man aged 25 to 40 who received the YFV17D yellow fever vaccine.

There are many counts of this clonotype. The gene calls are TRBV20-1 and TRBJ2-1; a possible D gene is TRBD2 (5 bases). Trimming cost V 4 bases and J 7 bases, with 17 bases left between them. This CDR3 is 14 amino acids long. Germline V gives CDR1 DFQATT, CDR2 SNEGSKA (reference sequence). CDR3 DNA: TGCAGTGCTAAAGCGGCCCTAGGCAGAAATGAGCAGTTCTTC. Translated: CSAKAALGRNEQFF.

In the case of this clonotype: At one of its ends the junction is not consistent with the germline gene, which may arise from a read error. The CDR3 DNA sequence: TGTGCCATCAGTGAGTCGACAGGGGGCTCCTGCAATGAGCAGTTCTTC. This encodes CAISESTGGSCNEQFF. The chain employs TRBV10-3 and TRBJ2-1, with 10 bases aligning to TRBD1. The CDR3 extends over 16 amino acids. CDR1 is ENHRY, CDR2 SYGVKD, per germline.

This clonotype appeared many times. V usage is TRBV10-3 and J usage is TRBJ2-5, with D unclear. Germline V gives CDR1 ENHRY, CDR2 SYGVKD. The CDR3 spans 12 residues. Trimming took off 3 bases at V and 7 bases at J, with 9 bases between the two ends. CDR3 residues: CAISDGPGTQYF. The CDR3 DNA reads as TGTGCCATCAGTGACGGGCCTGGGACCCAGTACTTC.

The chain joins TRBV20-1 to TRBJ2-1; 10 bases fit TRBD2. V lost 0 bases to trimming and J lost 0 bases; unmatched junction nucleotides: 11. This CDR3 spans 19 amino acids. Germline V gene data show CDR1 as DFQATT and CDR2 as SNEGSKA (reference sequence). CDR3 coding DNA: TGCAGTGCTAGAGATCGGGGACTAGCGACGAACAGCTCCTACAATGAGCAGTTCTTC. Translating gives CSARDRGLATNSSYNEQFF.

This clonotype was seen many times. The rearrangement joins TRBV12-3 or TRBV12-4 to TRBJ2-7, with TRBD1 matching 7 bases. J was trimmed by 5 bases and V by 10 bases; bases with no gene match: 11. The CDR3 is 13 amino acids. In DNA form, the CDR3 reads TGTGCCACCCATCAGACAGGGTCGGACGAGCAGTACTTC. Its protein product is CATHQTGSDEQYF.

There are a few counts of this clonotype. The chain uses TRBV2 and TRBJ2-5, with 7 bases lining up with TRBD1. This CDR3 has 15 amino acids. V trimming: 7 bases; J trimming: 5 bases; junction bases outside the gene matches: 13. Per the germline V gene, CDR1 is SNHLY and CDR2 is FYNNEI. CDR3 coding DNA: TGTGCCAGCACCGAGGGGGCAACAGGGGTCGAGACCCAGTACTTC. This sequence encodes CASTEGATGVETQYF. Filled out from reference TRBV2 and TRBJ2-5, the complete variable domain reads EPEVTQTPSHQVTQMGQEVILRCVPISNHLYFYWYRQILGQKVEFLVSFYNNEISEKSEIFDDQFSVERPDGSNFTLKIRSTKLEDSAMYFCASTEGATGVETQYFGPGTRLLVL.

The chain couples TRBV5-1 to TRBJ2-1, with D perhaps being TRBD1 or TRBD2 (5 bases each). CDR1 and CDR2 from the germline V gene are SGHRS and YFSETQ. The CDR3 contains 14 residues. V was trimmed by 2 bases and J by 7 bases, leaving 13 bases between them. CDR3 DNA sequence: TGCGCCAGCAGCTTTGGGGGAGTAGGAAATGAGCAGTTCTTC. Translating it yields CASSFGGVGNEQFF.

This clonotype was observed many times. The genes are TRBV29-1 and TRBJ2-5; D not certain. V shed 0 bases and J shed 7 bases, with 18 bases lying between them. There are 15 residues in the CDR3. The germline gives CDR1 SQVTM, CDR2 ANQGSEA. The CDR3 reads CSVEDGIRLSGTQYF. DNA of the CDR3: TGCAGCGTTGAAGATGGTATAAGGTTGAGTGGGACCCAGTACTTC.

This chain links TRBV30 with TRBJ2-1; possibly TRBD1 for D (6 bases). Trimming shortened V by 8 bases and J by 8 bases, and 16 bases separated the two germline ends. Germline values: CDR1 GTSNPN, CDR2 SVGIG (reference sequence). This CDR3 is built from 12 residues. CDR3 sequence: CASEQGQDEQFF. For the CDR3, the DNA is TGTGCCAGTGAACAGGGTCAGGATGAGCAGTTCTTC.

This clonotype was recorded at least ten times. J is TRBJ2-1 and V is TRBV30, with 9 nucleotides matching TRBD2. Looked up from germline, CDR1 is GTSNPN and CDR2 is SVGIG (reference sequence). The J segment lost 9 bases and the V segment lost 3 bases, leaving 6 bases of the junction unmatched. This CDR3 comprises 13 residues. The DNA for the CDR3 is TGTGCCTGGAGGGAGCGGGAGGAAGGTGAGCAGTTCTTC. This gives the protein CAWREREEGEQFF.

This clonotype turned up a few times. CDR3 sequence: CASSLVPDRTGYTF. CDR3 DNA: TGTGCCAGCAGCTTAGTCCCGGACAGAACGGGCTACACCTTC. This chain connects TRBV7-8 to TRBJ1-2; possibly TRBD1 for D (6 bases). The CDR3 totals 14 residues. V lost 1 base and J lost 8, with 14 bases in between. Germline CDR1 is SGHVS and CDR2 is FQNEAQ.